A selection of T cell receptor beta chains follows, all from one sample in a study of circulating and synovial CD4+ cells in juvenile arthritis. The protocol was immunoSEQ multiplex PCR, while the TCRdb copy is restricted to in-frame clones and leaves out a portion. The data show 30,000 to 40,000 clones, with 90% to 95% seen just once and roughly 0.7% held by the top ten. Sequencing was performed on CD4+ T cells from blood. The origin of the receptors is a human donor with juvenile idiopathic arthritis. CDR3s include the opening cysteine and the closing phenylalanine or tryptophan. D genes are given only for firm matches. For some rows the clone size is stated as once, few or many, or as a class when expanded; others skip it.

D,J,V,size,CDR3,DNA
TRBD2,TRBJ2-5,TRBV7-7,-,CASSFSGREETQYF,TGTGCTAGCAGCTTTAGCGGGAGGGAAGAGACCCAGTACTTC
-,TRBJ1-1,TRBV5-1,-,CASSLGGREAFF,TGCGCCAGCAGCTTGGGCGGGCGTGAAGCTTTCTTT
TRBD1,TRBJ2-7,TRBV7-8,-,CASSLTTGEYEQYF,TGTGCCAGCAGCTTAACGACAGGGGAATACGAGCAGTACTTC
-,TRBJ1-1,TRBV18,few,CASSAGTTGTEAFF,TGTGCCAGCTCAGCCGGGACAACGGGGACTGAAGCTTTCTTT
TRBD2,TRBJ2-1,TRBV7-6,-,CASSSRTSGTHNEQFF,TGTGCCAGCAGCTCTCGGACTAGCGGCACCCACAATGAGCAGTTCTTC
TRBD1,TRBJ2-1,TRBV7-8,-,CASSLRGQGFNEQFF,TGTGCCAGCAGCTTACGAGGACAGGGATTCAATGAGCAGTTCTTC
-,TRBJ2-7,TRBV25-1,-,CASSELTWAGIGVF,TGTGCCAGCAGTGAATTGACTTGGGCGGGGATCGGAGTCTTC
TRBD2,TRBJ2-3,TRBV4-2,once,CASSRAGGDLGTDTQYF,TGTGCCAGCAGCAGAGCGGGGGGGGATTTGGGCACAGATACGCAGTATTTT
-,TRBJ2-7,TRBV5-1,-,CASSLTYQGEQYF,TGCGCCAGCAGCTTGACCTACCAGGGGGAGCAGTACTTC
-,TRBJ1-2,TRBV14,-,CASSRGLTTFYGYTF,TGTGCCAGCAGCCGGGGGCTAACGACTTTCTATGGCTACACCTTC
-,TRBJ2-3,TRBV27,-,CASSTWTGGEDTQYF,TGTGCCAGCAGTACCTGGACAGGCGGGGAAGATACGCAGTATTTT
-,TRBJ2-2,TRBV7-2,-,CASSPLGGNTGELFF,TGTGCCAGCAGCCCACTGGGGGGGAACACCGGGGAGCTGTTTTTT
-,TRBJ1-3,TRBV11-2,-,CASRLRAQGRFGNTIYF,TGTGCCAGCAGACTAAGAGCGCAGGGTAGATTTGGAAACACCATATATTTT
-,TRBJ1-2,TRBV18,-,CASSEGEYGYTF,TGTGCCAGCTCTGAGGGAGAGTATGGCTACACCTTC
TRBD1,TRBJ1-3,TRBV5-4,-,CASSSDRVGSGNTIYF,TGTGCCAGCAGCTCGGACAGGGTGGGCTCTGGAAACACCATATATTTT
TRBD1,TRBJ1-3,TRBV9,-,CASSARGQGVRGNTIYF,TGTGCCAGCAGCGCAAGGGGGCAGGGCGTCCGTGGAAACACCATATATTTT
-,TRBJ2-7,TRBV7-3,once,CASSPNNRPGGEQYF,TGTGCCAGCAGTCCTAACAATCGGCCAGGTGGCGAGCAGTACTTC
TRBD2,TRBJ2-2,TRBV11-3,once,CASSSYSGSGTGELFF,TGTGCCAGCAGCTCATATAGCGGGAGTGGCACCGGGGAGCTGTTTTTT
-,TRBJ1-2,TRBV6-6,-,CATTPNHKAYGYTF,TGTGCCACCACCCCGAACCATAAAGCGTATGGCTACACCTTC
-,TRBJ1-5,TRBV30,once,CAWSVAGLLNQPQHF,TGTGCCTGGAGTGTAGCCGGACTCTTGAATCAGCCCCAGCATTTT
TRBD1,TRBJ1-1,TRBV7-6,once,CASSQRDRDTEAFF,TGTGCCAGCAGCCAACGGGACAGGGACACTGAAGCTTTCTTT
TRBD1,TRBJ2-3,TRBV30,-,CAWSVQTGVDTQYF,TGTGCCTGGAGTGTACAGACAGGGGTAGATACGCAGTATTTT
-,TRBJ2-2,TRBV2,-,CASRTEPTGELFF,TGTGCCAGCAGGACAGAGCCCACCGGGGAGCTGTTTTTT
-,TRBJ1-4,TRBV5-4,-,CASHGGAKGPEEKLFF,TGTGCCAGCCACGGGGGAGCAAAAGGTCCGGAGGAAAAACTGTTTTTT
-,TRBJ2-1,TRBV2,-,CASALGGGDEQFF,TGTGCCAGCGCCTTGGGGGGGGGCGATGAGCAGTTCTTC
TRBD2,TRBJ2-3,TRBV19,-,CASSRRTSGADTQYF,TGTGCCAGTAGTAGAAGGACTAGCGGCGCAGATACGCAGTATTTT
-,TRBJ2-7,TRBV7-6,-,CASSSRGAYEQYF,TGTGCCAGCAGCTCCCGGGGAGCCTACGAGCAGTACTTC
TRBD1,TRBJ1-2,TRBV27,-,CASSRATFGTVYGYTF,TGTGCCAGCAGCCGGGCAACCTTTGGGACAGTCTATGGCTACACCTTC
-,TRBJ2-1,TRBV7-2,-,CASSLRHNSYNEQFF,TGTGCCAGCAGCCTAAGACACAACTCCTACAATGAGCAGTTCTTC
-,TRBJ2-2,TRBV6-5,-,CASSRTRNTGELFF,TGTGCCAGCAGCCGGACAAGGAACACCGGGGAGCTGTTTTTT
-,TRBJ1-5,TRBV7-2,-,CASSPSQGPLGNQPQHF,TGTGCCAGCAGCCCCTCCCAGGGGCCGTTAGGCAATCAGCCCCAGCATTTT
TRBD1,TRBJ2-5,TRBV7-2,-,CASSFRDRAQETQYF,TGTGCCAGCAGCTTTAGGGACAGGGCTCAAGAGACCCAGTACTTC
-,TRBJ2-7,TRBV6-5,-,CASSYGQGSSYEQYF,TGTGCCAGCAGTTATGGGCAGGGGAGCTCCTACGAGCAGTACTTC
TRBD1,TRBJ1-2,TRBV6-5,-,CASSYLLQGAWRGYTF,TGTGCCAGCAGTTACCTCCTACAGGGGGCCTGGCGTGGCTACACCTTC
-,TRBJ2-3,TRBV7-2,-,CASSLAPVSTDTQYF,TGTGCCAGCAGCTTAGCGCCAGTAAGCACAGATACGCAGTATTTT
-,TRBJ2-5,TRBV5-4,-,CASTPGLNKETQYF,TGTGCCAGCACCCCGGGACTTAATAAAGAGACCCAGTACTTC
TRBD2,TRBJ2-2,TRBV5-3,-,CARRGGTSGNVGTGELFF,TGTGCCAGAAGGGGAGGGACTAGCGGGAACGTGGGCACCGGGGAGCTGTTTTTT
-,TRBJ2-2,TRBV9,once,CASSERGYTGELFF,TGTGCCAGCAGCGAAAGAGGGTACACCGGGGAGCTGTTTTTT
TRBD2,TRBJ2-3,TRBV9,-,CASSTGRSGGATDTQYF,TGTGCCAGCAGCACCGGACGGAGCGGGGGGGCCACAGATACGCAGTATTTT
-,TRBJ2-7,TRBV18,-,CASSPRGTGYEQYF,TGTGCCAGCTCACCCCGGGGGACTGGGTACGAGCAGTACTTC
TRBD2,TRBJ2-3,TRBV5-1,-,CASSFLSGGASGDTQYF,TGCGCCAGCAGCTTCCTTAGCGGGGGGGCCAGTGGAGATACGCAGTATTTT
-,TRBJ2-1,TRBV9,-,CASSPGSYNEQFF,TGTGCCAGCAGCCCAGGCTCCTACAATGAGCAGTTCTTC
-,TRBJ1-1,TRBV5-6,-,CASRPTQKNTEAFF,TGTGCCAGCAGACCGACACAGAAGAACACTGAAGCTTTCTTT
TRBD1,TRBJ2-7,TRBV6-5,once,CASSLDRGRLNYEQYF,TGTGCCAGCAGTTTGGACAGGGGGCGATTGAACTACGAGCAGTACTTC
-,TRBJ2-5,TRBV7-3,once,CASSPRGTQETQYF,TGTGCCAGCAGCCCCCGAGGTACACAAGAGACCCAGTACTTC
-,TRBJ2-2,TRBV9,-,CASSVSMSEGTGELFF,TGTGCCAGCAGCGTATCAATGTCGGAGGGCACCGGGGAGCTGTTTTTT
-,TRBJ2-7,TRBV4-2,once,CTSSQEGVTHSYEQYF,TGTACCAGCAGCCAAGAAGGGGTAACGCACTCCTACGAGCAGTACTTC
TRBD2,TRBJ2-3,TRBV29-1,-,CSVEGGEGGTDTQYF,TGCAGCGTTGAAGGGGGGGAGGGAGGCACAGATACGCAGTATTTT
-,TRBJ2-5,TRBV11-2,-,CASSLVSSPETQYF,TGTGCCAGCAGCTTAGTATCTAGCCCCGAGACCCAGTACTTC
-,TRBJ1-2,TRBV7-9,-,CASSSRTVNGYTF,TGTGCCAGCAGCTCTCGGACAGTCAATGGCTACACCTTC
TRBD1,TRBJ1-6,TRBV4-2,-,CASSQGGQGGGTPLHF,TGTGCCAGCAGCCAAGGGGGACAGGGAGGTGGGACACCCCTCCACTTT
-,TRBJ1-5,TRBV2,-,CASSDRAGNQPQHF,TGTGCCAGCAGTGATAGGGCAGGGAATCAGCCCCAGCATTTT
TRBD1,TRBJ2-5,TRBV4-3,-,CASSPGQGVEAQYF,TGCGCCAGCAGCCCGGGACAGGGGGTCGAGGCCCAGTACTTC
-,TRBJ2-2,TRBV7-3,-,CASSLSRGGELFF,TGTGCCAGCAGCTTATCTCGGGGCGGGGAGCTGTTTTTT
TRBD1,TRBJ2-7,TRBV7-2,-,CASSLGQGEGEQYF,TGTGCCAGCAGCTTAGGGCAGGGGGAAGGGGAGCAGTACTTC